A single sample gave rise to the 21 T cell receptor beta chains below, sequenced in a study of early T cells in non-severe SARS-CoV-2 infection. TCRdb fed the 5' RACE reads into MiXCR, producing one record per CDR3 protein. The data contain roughly 57,000 distinct CDR3 sequences, around 13% of them singletons. Input material: whole blood. The receptors originated from an adult who was a healthcare worker with PCR-confirmed SARS-CoV-2 infection or an uninfected control (not recorded which).

This clonotype showed up many times. The rearrangement joins TRBV10-1 to TRBJ2-5; D not certain. V was shortened by 4 bases and J by 1 base, with 10 bases between the two germline ends. The germline gives CDR1 WNHNN, CDR2 SYGVQD (reference sequence). The CDR3 sequence is 14 residues long. The CDR3 loop is CASSGGGGQETQYF. The CDR3 bases are TGCGCCAGCAGTGGAGGTGGTGGCCAAGAGACCCAGTACTTC.

The sample holds many counts of this clonotype. The J gene is TRBJ1-2, the V gene TRBV30, with D maybe TRBD1 (6 bases). The V end was cut by 3 bases, the J end by 7 bases, with 18 bases between. Germline V gives CDR1 GTSNPN, CDR2 SVGIG (reference sequence). The CDR3 runs 14 residues. The CDR3, as DNA: TGTGCCTGGAGCACTAGTAGGGGGGCCGGTGGCTACACCTTC. It yields the protein CAWSTSRGAGGYTF.

The chain links TRBV20-1 to TRBJ2-7, with a weak D call TRBD2 (6 bases). Germline V gene lookup returns CDR1 DFQATT and CDR2 SNEGSKA (reference sequence). This CDR3 is built from 15 residues. Trimming pared 0 bases from V and 7 bases from J, leaving 19 bases between. CDR3 DNA: TGCAGTGCTAGAGATGCGGGGCTTCCCCGCGGGGAGCAGTACTTC. Protein product: CSARDAGLPRGEQYF.

This clonotype showed up many times. CDR3 bases: TGCGCCAGCAGCCCCCTGGACGGAGACACCGGGGAGCTGTTTTTT. Amino acids: CASSPLDGDTGELFF. The V gene is TRBV10-1, the J gene TRBJ2-2; D unresolved. Germline-derived CDR1 and CDR2 are WNHNN and SYGVQD (reference sequence). Trimming took 6 bases from V and 3 from J, leaving 14 bases between them. This CDR3 has 15 amino acids.

A few counts support this clonotype. The gene calls are TRBV9 and TRBJ2-3, with TRBD2 identical over 11 bases. V trimming: 4 bases; J trimming: 5 bases; junction bases outside the gene matches: 12. In germline, CDR1 is SGDLS, CDR2 YYNGEE. The CDR3 length is 17 residues. The CDR3, as DNA: TGTGCCAGCAGCACCGGGGAGCTAGCGGGGGGCATAGATACGCAGTATTTT. This encodes CASSTGELAGGIDTQYF.

This clonotype appeared a few times. J is TRBJ2-5 and V is TRBV12-5, with TRBD1 identical over 7 bases. The CDR3 has 14 amino acids. CDR1 LGHNT and CDR2 FRNRAP come from the germline V gene. Losses at the gene ends were 2 bases for V and 4 bases for J; bases not matched to a gene: 4. The CDR3 loop reads CASGLPGTAETQYF. CDR3 DNA sequence: TGTGCTAGTGGTTTGCCCGGGACAGCAGAGACCCAGTACTTC.

J is TRBJ1-6 and V is TRBV25-1, with D unclear. V dropped 6 bases and J dropped 9 bases, with 9 bases sitting between them. The CDR3 covers 12 residues. Germline-derived CDR1 and CDR2 are MGHDK and SYGVNS. The CDR3 is CASSETSSPLHF. As DNA, the CDR3 is TGTGCCAGCAGCGAGACTAGTTCACCCCTCCACTTT.

This clonotype was detected many times. This rearrangement joins TRBV29-1 to TRBJ1-2, with no clear D. Germline V gene lookup returns CDR1 SQVTM and CDR2 ANQGSEA. The CDR3 runs to 11 residues. V gave up 0 bases and J gave up 7 bases, with 6 bases separating them. The CDR3 here is CSVEERRGYTF. The CDR3 DNA follows: TGCAGCGTTGAAGAAAGACGTGGCTACACCTTC.

This clonotype appeared many times. The V call is TRBV11-2, the J call TRBJ2-1; 7 bases map to TRBD2. Trimming took 6 bases from V and 9 from J; bases not matched to a gene: 14. Per the germline V gene, CDR1 is SGHAT and CDR2 is FQNNGV. This CDR3 contains 15 residues. CDR3 bases: TGTGCCAGCAGGTCGATCCGGGACTACCCCGGTGAGCAGTTCTTC. Encoded protein: CASRSIRDYPGEQFF.

This clonotype appeared many times. This rearrangement joins TRBV5-6 to TRBJ2-3, with 7 positions matching TRBD2. This CDR3 is built from 19 residues. The V and J ends lost 4 bases and 0 bases, in that order; junction bases with no gene match: 17. From germline, CDR1 is SGHDT and CDR2 YYEEEE. The CDR3 sequence is CASSPLGLAEDTSTDTQYF. CDR3 DNA: TGTGCCAGCAGCCCGCTAGGGCTAGCGGAAGACACTAGCACAGATACGCAGTATTTT.

The V call is TRBV6-2 or TRBV6-3, the J call TRBJ2-3, with TRBD2 as a possible D gene (7 bases). V lost 4 bases and J 5 bases, leaving 19 bases between the germline ends. The CDR3 has 16 amino acids. CDR1 is MNHEY, CDR2 SVGEGT, per germline. For the CDR3, the DNA is TGTGCCAGCAGTTTCTTCTCACGGGGGGCCGGAGATACGCAGTATTTT. Translation gives CASSFFSRGAGDTQYF.

The chain is built from TRBV6-5 and TRBJ1-2, with a weak D call TRBD1 (5 bases). Germline CDR1 and CDR2: MNHEY and SVGAGI. CDR3 size: 14 residues. V lost 5 bases and J 2 bases, leaving 12 bases between the germline ends. The CDR3 sequence is CASSPTGTNYGYTF. CDR3 in DNA: TGTGCCAGCAGTCCCACGGGGACCAACTATGGCTACACCTTC.

This clonotype was picked up many times. The chain recombines TRBV4-2 with TRBJ2-3, with 14 bases aligning to TRBD2. Germline V gene sequence: CDR1 LGHNA, CDR2 YNFKEQ. The CDR3 covers 16 residues. The V and J ends lost 1 base and 4 bases, in that order; junction bases with no gene match: 1. The CDR3 nucleotides read TGTGCCAGCAGCCAAGGACTAGCGGGGGGGCCAGATACGCAGTATTTT. Its protein is CASSQGLAGGPDTQYF.

In this sample, this clonotype turned up a few times. V is TRBV20-1 and J is TRBJ1-2, with D tentatively TRBD1 (6 bases). Germline V CDR1 and CDR2: DFQATT, SNEGSKA (reference sequence). Trimming stripped 6 bases from V and 1 base from J, with 27 bases between. CDR3 size: 18 residues. The CDR3 sequence: CSAPDLYWSGEINYGYTF. The CDR3 bases are TGCAGTGCCCCAGATCTGTATTGGTCAGGGGAAATTAACTATGGCTACACCTTC.

In the case of this clonotype: A much larger clone differs from this one at a single base, so this may be a read error. The rearrangement uses TRBV29-1 and TRBJ1-1, with a tentative D call TRBD1 (6 bases). This CDR3 region has 15 residues. The V gene's germline CDR1 is SQVTM and CDR2 ANQGSEA. In DNA, the CDR3 is TGCAGCGCTGAAGGGGGAAGGTCGGGCAGCACTGAAGCTTTCTTT. Translating gives CSAEGGRSGSTEAFF.

This clonotype was recorded at least ten times. The genes are TRBV12-3 or TRBV12-4 and TRBJ1-4, with no clear D. Trimming removed 5 bases from V and 13 bases from J, with 11 bases in between. The CDR3 is made up of 11 amino acids. CDR3 in DNA: TGTGCCAGCAGTCCCGGAGGAGTACTGTTTTTT. Translated, it gives CASSPGGVLFF.

The chain has TRBV6-1 and TRBJ2-3, with 13 bases that match TRBD2. Germline V lookup: CDR1 MNHNS, CDR2 SASEGT. The CDR3 loop spans 15 amino acids. Trimming at V came to 5 bases and at J to 4 bases, leaving 3 bases not matched to a gene. The CDR3 nucleotides read TGTGCCAGCAGTCCCACTAGCGGGGGGGCAGATACGCAGTATTTT. The encoded protein is CASSPTSGGADTQYF.

The V and J genes are TRBV29-1 and TRBJ2-7; TRBD1 matches at 9 bases. Trimming took 1 base from V and 9 from J; bases not matched to a gene: 4. CDR3 length equals 12 residues. CDR1 and CDR2 from the germline V gene are SQVTM and ANQGSEA. CDR3 protein: CSVEGQGVGQYF. CDR3 bases: TGCAGCGTTGAAGGACAGGGGGTCGGGCAGTACTTC.

The chain recombines TRBV7-2 with TRBJ2-3, with D uncertain. This CDR3 is built from 15 residues. Trimming removed 5 bases from V and 2 bases from J, with 14 bases in between. Germline CDR1 is SGHTA and CDR2 is FQGNSA. The CDR3 nucleotides are TGTGCCAGCAGCCCCGAACGCGGAACCACAGATACGCAGTATTTT. Its translation: CASSPERGTTDTQYF.

The chain has TRBV30 and TRBJ1-1; the match to TRBD1 covers 9 bases. This CDR3 contains 16 residues. With 3 bases clipped from V and 3 bases from J, the junction kept 11 bases outside the gene matches. Germline CDR1 is GTSNPN and CDR2 is SVGIG (reference sequence). The CDR3 loop reads CAWRDPWGTGYTEAFF. The CDR3, as DNA: TGTGCCTGGAGAGACCCTTGGGGGACAGGGTACACTGAAGCTTTCTTT.

This clonotype came up a few times. The CDR3 spells CASRDYLPGEAYTDTQYF. In DNA form, the CDR3 reads TGCGCCAGCAGGGACTACCTCCCCGGCGAGGCCTACACAGATACGCAGTATTTT. This chain connects TRBV5-1 to TRBJ2-3; a possible D gene is TRBD2 (6 bases). Germline V gene data show CDR1 as SGHRS and CDR2 as YFSETQ. Between the trimmed V and J ends, which lost 5 bases and 2 bases, there was a span of 24 bases. The CDR3 extends over 18 amino acids.